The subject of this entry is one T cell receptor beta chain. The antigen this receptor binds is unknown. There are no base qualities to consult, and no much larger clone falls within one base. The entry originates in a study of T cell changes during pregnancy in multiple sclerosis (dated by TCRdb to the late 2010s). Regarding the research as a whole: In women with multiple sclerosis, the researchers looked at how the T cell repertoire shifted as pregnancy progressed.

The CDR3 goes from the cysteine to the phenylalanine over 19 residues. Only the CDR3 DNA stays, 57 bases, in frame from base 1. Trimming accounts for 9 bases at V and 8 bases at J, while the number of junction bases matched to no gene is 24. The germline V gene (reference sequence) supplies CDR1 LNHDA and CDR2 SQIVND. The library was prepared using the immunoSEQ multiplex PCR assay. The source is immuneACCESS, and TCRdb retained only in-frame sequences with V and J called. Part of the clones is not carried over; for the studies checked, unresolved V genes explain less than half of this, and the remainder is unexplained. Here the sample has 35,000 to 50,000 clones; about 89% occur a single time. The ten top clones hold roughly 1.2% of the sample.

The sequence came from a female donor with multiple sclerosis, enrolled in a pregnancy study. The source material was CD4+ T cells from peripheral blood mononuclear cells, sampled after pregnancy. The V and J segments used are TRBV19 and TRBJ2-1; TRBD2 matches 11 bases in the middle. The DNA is TGTGCCAGGGGGAGGTGGGGGGGACTAGCGGACCTCGTCCTTTATGAGCAGTTCTTC. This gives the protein CARGRWGGLADLVLYEQFF.